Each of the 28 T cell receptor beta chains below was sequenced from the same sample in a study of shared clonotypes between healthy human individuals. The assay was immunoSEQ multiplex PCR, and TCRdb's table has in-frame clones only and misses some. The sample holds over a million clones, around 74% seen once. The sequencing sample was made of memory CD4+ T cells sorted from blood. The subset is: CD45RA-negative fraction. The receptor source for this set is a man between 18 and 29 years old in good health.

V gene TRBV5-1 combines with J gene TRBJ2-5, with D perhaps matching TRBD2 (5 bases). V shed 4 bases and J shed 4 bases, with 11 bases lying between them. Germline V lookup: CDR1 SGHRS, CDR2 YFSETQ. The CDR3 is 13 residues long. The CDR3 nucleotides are TGCGCCAGCAGCCAGGACCTAGCAGAGACCCAGTACTTC. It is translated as CASSQDLAETQYF.

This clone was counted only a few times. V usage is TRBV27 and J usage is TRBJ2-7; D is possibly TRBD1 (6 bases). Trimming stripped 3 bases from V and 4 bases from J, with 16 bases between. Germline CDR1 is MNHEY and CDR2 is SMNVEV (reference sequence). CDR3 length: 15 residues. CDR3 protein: CASSLEPGVGYEQYF. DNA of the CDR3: TGTGCCAGCAGTTTGGAGCCAGGGGTGGGGTACGAGCAGTACTTC.

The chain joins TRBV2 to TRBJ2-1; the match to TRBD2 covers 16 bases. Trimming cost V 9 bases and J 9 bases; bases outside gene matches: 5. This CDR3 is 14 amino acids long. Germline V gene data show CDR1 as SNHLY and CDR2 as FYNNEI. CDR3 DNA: TGTGCCAGGGGACTAGCGGGAGGGCGGGGTGAGCAGTTCTTC. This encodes CARGLAGGRGEQFF.

The CDR3 bases are TGCGCCAGCAGCTTGGCGCCGGTCTCGGGAAACACCATATATTTT. It translates to CASSLAPVSGNTIYF. V gene TRBV5-1 combines with J gene TRBJ1-3; no reliable D call. Germline-derived CDR1 and CDR2 are SGHRS and YFSETQ. The germline V and J ends were trimmed by 0 bases and 4 bases, with 11 bases remaining between them. CDR3 length: 15 residues. The full variable domain, rest sourced from reference TRBV5-1 and TRBJ1-3, is KAGVTQTPRYLIKTRGQQVTLSCSPISGHRSVSWYQQTPGQGLQFLFEYFSETQRNKGNFPGRFSGRQFSNSRSEMNVSTLELGDSALYLCASSLAPVSGNTIYFGEGSWLTVV.

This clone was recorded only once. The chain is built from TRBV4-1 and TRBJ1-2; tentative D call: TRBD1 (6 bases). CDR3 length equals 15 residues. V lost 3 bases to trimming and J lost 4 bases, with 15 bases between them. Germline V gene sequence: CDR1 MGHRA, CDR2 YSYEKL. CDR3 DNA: TGCGCCAGCAGCCACTCCGGCGGGGGCAGCTATGGCTACACCTTC. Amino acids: CASSHSGGGSYGYTF.

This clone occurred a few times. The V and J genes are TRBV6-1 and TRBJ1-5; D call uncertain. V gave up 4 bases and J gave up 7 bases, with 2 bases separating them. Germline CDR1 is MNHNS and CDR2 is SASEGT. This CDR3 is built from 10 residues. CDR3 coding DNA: TGTGCCAGCAGTGGACAGCCCCAGCATTTT. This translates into CASSGQPQHF.

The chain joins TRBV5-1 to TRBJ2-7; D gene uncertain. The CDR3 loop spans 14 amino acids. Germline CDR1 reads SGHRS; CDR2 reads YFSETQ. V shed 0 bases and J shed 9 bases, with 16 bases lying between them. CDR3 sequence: CASSLASTERRQYF. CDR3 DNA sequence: TGCGCCAGCAGCTTGGCCTCAACCGAACGGCGGCAGTACTTC.

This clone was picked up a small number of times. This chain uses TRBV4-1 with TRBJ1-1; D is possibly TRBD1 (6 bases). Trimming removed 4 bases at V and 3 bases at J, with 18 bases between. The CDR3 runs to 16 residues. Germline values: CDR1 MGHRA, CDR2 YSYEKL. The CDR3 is CASSRSSGVWDTEAFF. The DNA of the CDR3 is TGCGCCAGCAGCCGGTCGTCAGGGGTCTGGGACACTGAAGCTTTCTTT.

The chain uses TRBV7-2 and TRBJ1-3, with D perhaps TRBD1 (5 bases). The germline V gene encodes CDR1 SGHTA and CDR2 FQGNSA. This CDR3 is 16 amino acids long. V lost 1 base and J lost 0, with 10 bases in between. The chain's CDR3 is CASSLGDPSSGNTIYF. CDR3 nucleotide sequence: TGTGCCAGCAGCTTAGGGGACCCGAGCTCTGGAAACACCATATATTTT.

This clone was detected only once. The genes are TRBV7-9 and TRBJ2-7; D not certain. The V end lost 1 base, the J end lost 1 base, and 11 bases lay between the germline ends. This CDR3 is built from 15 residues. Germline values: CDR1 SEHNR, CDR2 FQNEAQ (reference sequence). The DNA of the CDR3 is TGTGCCAGCAGCTTAGACCAGAATCCATCCTACGAGCAGTACTTC. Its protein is CASSLDQNPSYEQYF. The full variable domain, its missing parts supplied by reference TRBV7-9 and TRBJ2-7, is DTGVSQNPRHKITKRGQNVTFRCDPISEHNRLYWYRQTLGQGPEFLTYFQNEAQLEKSRLLSDRFSAERPKGSFSTLEIQRTEQGDSAMYLCASSLDQNPSYEQYFGPGTRLTVT.

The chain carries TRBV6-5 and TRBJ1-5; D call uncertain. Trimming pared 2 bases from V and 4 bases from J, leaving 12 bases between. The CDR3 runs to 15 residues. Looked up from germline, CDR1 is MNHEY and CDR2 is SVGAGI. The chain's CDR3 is CASSYSTTGNQPQHF. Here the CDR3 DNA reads TGTGCCAGCAGTTACAGTACGACGGGGAATCAGCCCCAGCATTTT.

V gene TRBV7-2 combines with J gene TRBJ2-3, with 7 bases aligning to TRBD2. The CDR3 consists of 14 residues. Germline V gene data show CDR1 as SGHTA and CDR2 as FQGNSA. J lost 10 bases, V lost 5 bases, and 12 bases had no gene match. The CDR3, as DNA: TGTGCCAGCAGCCCCCGGGACTATTCCAGGGCGCAGTATTTT. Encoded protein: CASSPRDYSRAQYF.

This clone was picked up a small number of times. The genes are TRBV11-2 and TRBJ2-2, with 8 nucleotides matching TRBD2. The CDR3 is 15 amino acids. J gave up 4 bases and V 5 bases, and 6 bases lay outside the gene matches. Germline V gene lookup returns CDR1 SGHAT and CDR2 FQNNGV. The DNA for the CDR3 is TGTGCCAGCAGCCCCGGGGGGGGACGCACCGGGGAGCTGTTTTTT. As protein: CASSPGGGRTGELFF.

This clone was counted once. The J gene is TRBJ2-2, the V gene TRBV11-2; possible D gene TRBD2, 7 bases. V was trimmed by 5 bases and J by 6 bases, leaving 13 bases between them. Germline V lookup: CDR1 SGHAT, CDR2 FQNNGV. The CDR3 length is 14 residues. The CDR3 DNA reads TGTGCCAGCAGCCCCGGGCGGGGGCCCGGGGAGCTGTTTTTT. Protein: CASSPGRGPGELFF.

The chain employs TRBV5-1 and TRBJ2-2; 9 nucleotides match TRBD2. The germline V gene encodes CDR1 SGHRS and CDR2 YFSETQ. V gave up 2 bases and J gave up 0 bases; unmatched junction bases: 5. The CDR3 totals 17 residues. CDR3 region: CASSLLAGDPNTGELFF. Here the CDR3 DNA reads TGCGCCAGCAGCTTATTAGCGGGGGACCCGAACACCGGGGAGCTGTTTTTT.

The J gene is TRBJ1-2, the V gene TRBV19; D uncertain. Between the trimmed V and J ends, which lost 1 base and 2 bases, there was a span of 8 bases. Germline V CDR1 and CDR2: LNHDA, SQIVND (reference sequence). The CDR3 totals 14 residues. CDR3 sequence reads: CASSIASGNYGYTF. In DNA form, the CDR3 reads TGTGCCAGTAGTATAGCTTCGGGCAACTATGGCTACACCTTC. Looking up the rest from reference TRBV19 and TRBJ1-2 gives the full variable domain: DGGITQSPKYLFRKEGQNVTLSCEQNLNHDAMYWYRQDPGQGLRLIYYSQIVNDFQKGDIAEGYSVSREKKESFPLTVTSAQKNPTAFYLCASSIASGNYGYTFGSGTRLTVV.

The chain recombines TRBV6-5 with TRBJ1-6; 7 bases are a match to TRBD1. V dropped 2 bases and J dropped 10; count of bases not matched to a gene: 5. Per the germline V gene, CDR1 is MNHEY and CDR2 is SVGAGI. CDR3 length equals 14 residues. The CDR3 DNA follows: TGTGCCAGCAGTTACGACAGGGAGTTATCACCCCTCCACTTT. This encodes CASSYDRELSPLHF.

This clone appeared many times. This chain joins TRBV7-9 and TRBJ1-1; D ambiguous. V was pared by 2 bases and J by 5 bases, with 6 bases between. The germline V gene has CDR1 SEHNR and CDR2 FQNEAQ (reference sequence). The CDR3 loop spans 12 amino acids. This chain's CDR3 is CASSLPGTEAFF. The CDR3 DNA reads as TGTGCCAGCAGCTTACCCGGGACTGAAGCTTTCTTT.

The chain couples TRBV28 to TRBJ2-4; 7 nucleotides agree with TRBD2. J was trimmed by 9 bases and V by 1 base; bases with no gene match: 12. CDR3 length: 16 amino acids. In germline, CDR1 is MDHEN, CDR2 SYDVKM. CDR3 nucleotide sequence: TGTGCCAGCAGTTTATATACGTGGCAGGGAGGGGTCATTCAGTACTTC. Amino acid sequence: CASSLYTWQGGVIQYF.

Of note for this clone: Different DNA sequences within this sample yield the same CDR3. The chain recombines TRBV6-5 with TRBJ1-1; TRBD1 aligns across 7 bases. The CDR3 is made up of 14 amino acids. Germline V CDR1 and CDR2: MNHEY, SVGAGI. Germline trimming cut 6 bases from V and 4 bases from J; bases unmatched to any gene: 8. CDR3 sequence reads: CASSLTGDGTEAFF. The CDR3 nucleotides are TGTGCCAGCAGCCTTACAGGGGATGGCACTGAAGCTTTCTTT.

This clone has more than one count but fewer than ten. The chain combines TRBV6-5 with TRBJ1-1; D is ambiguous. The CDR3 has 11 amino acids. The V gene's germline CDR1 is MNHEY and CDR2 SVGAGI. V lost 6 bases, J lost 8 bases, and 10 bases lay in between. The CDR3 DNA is TGTGCCAGCAGCCGCCGACTGGAAGCTTTCTTT. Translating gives CASSRRLEAFF.

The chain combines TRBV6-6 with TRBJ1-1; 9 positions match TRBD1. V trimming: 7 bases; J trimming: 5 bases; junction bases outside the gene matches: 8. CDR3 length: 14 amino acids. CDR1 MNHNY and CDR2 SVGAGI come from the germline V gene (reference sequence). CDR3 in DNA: TGTGCCAGCACCAAAGGACAGGGGAGTACTGAAGCTTTCTTT. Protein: CASTKGQGSTEAFF.

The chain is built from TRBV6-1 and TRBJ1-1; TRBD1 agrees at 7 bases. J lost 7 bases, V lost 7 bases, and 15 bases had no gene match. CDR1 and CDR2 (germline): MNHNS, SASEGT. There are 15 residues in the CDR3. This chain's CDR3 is CASNPATGNSNEAFF. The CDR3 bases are TGTGCCAGCAACCCTGCGACAGGGAATAGTAATGAAGCTTTCTTT.

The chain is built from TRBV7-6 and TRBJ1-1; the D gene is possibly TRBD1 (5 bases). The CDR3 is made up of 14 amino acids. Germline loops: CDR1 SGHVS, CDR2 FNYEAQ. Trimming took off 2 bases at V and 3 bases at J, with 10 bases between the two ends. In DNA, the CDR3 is TGTGCCAGCAGCTTACAAGGCAGGGACACTGAAGCTTTCTTT. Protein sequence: CASSLQGRDTEAFF.

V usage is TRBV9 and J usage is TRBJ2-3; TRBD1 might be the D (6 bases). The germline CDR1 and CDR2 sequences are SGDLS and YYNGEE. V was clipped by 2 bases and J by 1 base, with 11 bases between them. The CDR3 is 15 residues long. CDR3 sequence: CASSVRQGRTDTQYF. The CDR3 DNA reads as TGTGCCAGCAGCGTTAGGCAGGGGCGCACAGATACGCAGTATTTT.

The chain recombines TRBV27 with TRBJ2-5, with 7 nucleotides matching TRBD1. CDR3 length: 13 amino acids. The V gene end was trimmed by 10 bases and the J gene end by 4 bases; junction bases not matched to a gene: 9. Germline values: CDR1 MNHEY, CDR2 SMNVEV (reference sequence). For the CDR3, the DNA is TGTGCCACCCCCCCGGCAGGGGGAGAGACCCAGTACTTC. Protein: CATPPAGGETQYF.

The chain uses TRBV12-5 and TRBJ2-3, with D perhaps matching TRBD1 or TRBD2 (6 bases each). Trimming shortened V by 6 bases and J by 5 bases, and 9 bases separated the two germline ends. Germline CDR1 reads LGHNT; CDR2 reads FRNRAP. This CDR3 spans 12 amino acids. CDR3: CASGQGGDTQYF. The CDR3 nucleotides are TGTGCTAGTGGACAGGGAGGAGATACGCAGTATTTT.

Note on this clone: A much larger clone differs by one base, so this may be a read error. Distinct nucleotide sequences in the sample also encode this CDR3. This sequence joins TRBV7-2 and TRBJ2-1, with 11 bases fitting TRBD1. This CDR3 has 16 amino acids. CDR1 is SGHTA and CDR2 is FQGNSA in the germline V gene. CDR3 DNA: TGTGCCAGCAGCCCGCGAACCGGGACAGGGGGAAATGAGCAATTCTTC. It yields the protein CASSPRTGTGGNEQFF.